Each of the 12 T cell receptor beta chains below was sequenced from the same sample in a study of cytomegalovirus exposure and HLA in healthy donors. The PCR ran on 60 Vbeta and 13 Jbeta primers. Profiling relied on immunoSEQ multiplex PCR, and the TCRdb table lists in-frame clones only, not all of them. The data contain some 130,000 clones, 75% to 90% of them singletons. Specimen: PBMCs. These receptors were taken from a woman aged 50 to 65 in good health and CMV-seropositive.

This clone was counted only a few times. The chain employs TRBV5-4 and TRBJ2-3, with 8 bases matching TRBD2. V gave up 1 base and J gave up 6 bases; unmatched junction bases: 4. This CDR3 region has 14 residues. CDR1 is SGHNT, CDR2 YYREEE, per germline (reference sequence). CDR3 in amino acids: CASSLTSGLDTQYF. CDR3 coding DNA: TGTGCCAGCAGCTTGACTAGCGGATTGGATACGCAGTATTTT.

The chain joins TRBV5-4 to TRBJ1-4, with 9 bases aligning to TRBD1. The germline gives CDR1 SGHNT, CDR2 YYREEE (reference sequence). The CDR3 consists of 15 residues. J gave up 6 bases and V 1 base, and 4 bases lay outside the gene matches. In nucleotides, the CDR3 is TGTGCCAGCAGCTTGATGCGGACAGGGGATGAAAAACTGTTTTTT. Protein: CASSLMRTGDEKLFF.

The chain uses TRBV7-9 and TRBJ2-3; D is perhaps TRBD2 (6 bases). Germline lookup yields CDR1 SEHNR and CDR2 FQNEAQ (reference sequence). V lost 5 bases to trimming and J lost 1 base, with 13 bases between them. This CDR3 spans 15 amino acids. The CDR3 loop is CASSPSRLGTDTQYF. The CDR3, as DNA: TGTGCCAGCAGCCCTAGCCGACTAGGCACAGATACGCAGTATTTT.

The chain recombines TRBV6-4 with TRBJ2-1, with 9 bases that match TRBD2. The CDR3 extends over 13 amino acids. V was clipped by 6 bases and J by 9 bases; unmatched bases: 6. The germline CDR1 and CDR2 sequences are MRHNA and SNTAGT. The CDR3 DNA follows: TGTGCCAGCAGCCAGCGGGAGGTGGGTGAGCAGTTCTTC. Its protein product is CASSQREVGEQFF.

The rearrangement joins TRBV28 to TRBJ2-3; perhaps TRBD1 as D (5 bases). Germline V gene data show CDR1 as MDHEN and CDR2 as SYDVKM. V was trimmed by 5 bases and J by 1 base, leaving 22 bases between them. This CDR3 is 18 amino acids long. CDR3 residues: CASSAQANSWYGTDTQYF. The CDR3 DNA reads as TGTGCCAGCAGTGCACAGGCGAATTCTTGGTACGGCACAGATACGCAGTATTTT. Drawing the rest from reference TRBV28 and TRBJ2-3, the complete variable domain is DVKVTQSSRYLVKRTGEKVFLECVQDMDHENMFWYRQDPGLGLRLIYFSYDVKMKEKGDIPEGYSVSREKKERFSLILESASTNQTSMYLCASSAQANSWYGTDTQYFGPGTRLTVL.

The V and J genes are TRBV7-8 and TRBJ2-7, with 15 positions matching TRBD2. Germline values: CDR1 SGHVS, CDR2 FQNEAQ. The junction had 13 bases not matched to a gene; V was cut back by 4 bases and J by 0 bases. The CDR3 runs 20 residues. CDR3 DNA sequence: TGTGCCAGCAGCTCAGGACTAGCGGGAGGGCTCGGTTTTAGCTCCTACGAGCAGTACTTC. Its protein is CASSSGLAGGLGFSSYEQYF.

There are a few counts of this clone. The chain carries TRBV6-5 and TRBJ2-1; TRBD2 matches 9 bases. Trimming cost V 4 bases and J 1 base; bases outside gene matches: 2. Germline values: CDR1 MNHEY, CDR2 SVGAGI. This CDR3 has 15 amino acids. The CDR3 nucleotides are TGTGCCAGCAGTTCTCTAGCGGGGTCCTACAATGAGCAGTTCTTC. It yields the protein CASSSLAGSYNEQFF.

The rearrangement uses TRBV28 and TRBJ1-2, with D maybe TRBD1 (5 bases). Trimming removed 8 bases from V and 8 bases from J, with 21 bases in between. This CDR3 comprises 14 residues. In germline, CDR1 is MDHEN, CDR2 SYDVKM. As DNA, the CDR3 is TGTGCCAGCCGAATTGCAGGGCAGGAGAGAGGCTACACCTTC. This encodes CASRIAGQERGYTF.

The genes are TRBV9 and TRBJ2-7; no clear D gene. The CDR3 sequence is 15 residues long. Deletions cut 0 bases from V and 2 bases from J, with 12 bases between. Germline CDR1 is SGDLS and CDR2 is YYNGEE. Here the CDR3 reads CASSVGLPPTYEQYF. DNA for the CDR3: TGTGCCAGCAGCGTAGGACTCCCGCCTACCTACGAGCAGTACTTC.

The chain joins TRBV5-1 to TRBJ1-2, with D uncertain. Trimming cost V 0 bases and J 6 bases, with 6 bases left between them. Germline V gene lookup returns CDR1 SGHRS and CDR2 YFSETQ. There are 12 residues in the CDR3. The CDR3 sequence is CASSLDANGYTF. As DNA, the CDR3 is TGCGCCAGCAGCTTGGACGCGAATGGCTACACCTTC.

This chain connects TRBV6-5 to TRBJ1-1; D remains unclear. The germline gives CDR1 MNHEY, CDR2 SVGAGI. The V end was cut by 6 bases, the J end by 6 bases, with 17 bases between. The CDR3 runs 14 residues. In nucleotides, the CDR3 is TGTGCCAGCAGGCGACTTGTGAGGGCGGCTGAAGCTTTCTTT. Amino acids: CASRRLVRAAEAFF.

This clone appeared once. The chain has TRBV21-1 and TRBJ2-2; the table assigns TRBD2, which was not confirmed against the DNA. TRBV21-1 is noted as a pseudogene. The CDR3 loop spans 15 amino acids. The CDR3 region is CASSLTGTNTGELFF. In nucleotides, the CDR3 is TGTGCCAGCAGCTTGACGGGTACGAACACCGGGGAGCTGTTTTTT.